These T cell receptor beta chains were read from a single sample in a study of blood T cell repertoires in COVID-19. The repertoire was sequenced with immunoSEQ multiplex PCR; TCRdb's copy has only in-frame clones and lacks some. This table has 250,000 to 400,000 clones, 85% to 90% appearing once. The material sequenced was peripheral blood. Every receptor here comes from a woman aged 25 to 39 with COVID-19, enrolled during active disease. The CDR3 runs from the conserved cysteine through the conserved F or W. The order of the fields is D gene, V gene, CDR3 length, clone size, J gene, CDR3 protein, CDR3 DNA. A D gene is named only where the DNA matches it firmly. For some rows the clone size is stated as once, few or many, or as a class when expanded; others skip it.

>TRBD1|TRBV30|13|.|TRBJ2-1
CAWRTGRYNEQFF
TGTGCCTGGCGGACAGGGCGATACAATGAGCAGTTCTTC
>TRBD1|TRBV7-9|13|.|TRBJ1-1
CASSGRQGSEAFF
TGTGCCAGCAGCGGAAGACAGGGCAGTGAAGCTTTCTTT
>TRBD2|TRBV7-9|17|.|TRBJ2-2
CASSLALAGGATGELFF
TGTGCCAGCAGCTTAGCGCTGGCGGGAGGGGCCACCGGGGAGCTGTTTTTT
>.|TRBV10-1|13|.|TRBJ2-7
CASSDTGSYEQYF
TGCGCCAGCAGCGATACAGGGTCCTACGAGCAGTACTTC
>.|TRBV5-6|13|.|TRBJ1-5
CASSLGANQPQHF
TGTGCCAGCAGCTTGGGGGCAAATCAGCCCCAGCATTTT
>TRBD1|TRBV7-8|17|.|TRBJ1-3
CASSYNNQGARGNTIYF
TGTGCCAGCAGCTACAATAATCAGGGGGCGCGGGGAAACACCATATATTTT
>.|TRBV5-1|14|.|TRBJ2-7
CASSPTAPSGEQYF
TGCGCCAGCAGCCCCACGGCACCCTCGGGAGAGCAGTACTTC
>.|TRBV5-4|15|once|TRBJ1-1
CASRRSGTMNTEAFF
TGTGCCAGCAGACGATCCGGGACAATGAACACTGAAGCTTTCTTT
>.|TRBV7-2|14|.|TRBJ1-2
CASSLVASGYGYTF
TGTGCCAGCAGCTTAGTGGCGTCGGGGTATGGCTACACCTTC
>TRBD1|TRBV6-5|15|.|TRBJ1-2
CASQRGGLRTYGYTF
TGTGCCAGCCAGAGAGGGGGCTTAAGGACCTATGGCTACACCTTC
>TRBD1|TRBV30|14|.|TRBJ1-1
CACSRGPGNTEAFF
TGTGCCTGTTCAAGGGGGCCGGGGAACACTGAAGCTTTCTTT
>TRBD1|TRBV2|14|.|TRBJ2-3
CASRGTGGTDTQYF
TGTGCCAGCAGGGGGACAGGGGGCACAGATACGCAGTATTTT
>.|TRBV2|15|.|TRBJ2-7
CASSESRLASGEQYF
TGTGCCAGCAGTGAAAGTCGGCTAGCTTCGGGCGAGCAGTACTTC
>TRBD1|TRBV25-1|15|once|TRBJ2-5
CASSDSGTGRETQYF
TGTGCCAGCAGTGACTCCGGGACAGGTCGGGAGACCCAGTACTTC
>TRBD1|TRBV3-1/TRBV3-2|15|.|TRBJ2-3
CASSPDRPRTDTQYF
TGTGCCAGCAGCCCGGACAGGCCACGCACAGATACGCAGTATTTT
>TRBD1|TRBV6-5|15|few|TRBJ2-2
CASRTGTGVTGELFF
TGTGCCAGCAGAACCGGGACAGGGGTGACCGGGGAGCTGTTTTTT
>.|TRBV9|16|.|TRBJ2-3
CASSPRERGSTDTQYF
TGTGCCAGCAGCCCCCGGGAAAGAGGGAGCACAGATACGCAGTATTTT
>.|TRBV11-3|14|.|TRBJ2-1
CASSGGNNNNEQFF
TGTGCCAGCAGTGGAGGGAACAACAACAATGAGCAGTTCTTC
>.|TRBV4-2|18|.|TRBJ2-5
CASSPGSGGLEGQETQYF
TGTGCCAGCAGCCCTGGTAGTGGCGGACTCGAAGGACAAGAGACCCAGTACTTC
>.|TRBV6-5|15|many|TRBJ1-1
CASSSPTGFDTEAFF
TGTGCCAGCAGTTCACCTACAGGGTTTGACACTGAAGCTTTCTTT
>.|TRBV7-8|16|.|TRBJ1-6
CASSPWGLEENSPLHF
TGTGCCAGCAGCCCATGGGGCCTAGAGGAGAATTCACCCCTCCACTTT
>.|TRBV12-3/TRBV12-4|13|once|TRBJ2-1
CASSFFLSDEQFF
TGTGCCAGCAGTTTCTTCTTAAGCGATGAGCAGTTCTTC
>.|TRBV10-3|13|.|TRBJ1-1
CARKEGVNTEAFF
TGTGCCAGAAAGGAAGGAGTCAACACTGAAGCTTTCTTT
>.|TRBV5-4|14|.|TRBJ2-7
CAVTRGPTPYEQYF
TGTGCCGTCACCAGGGGACCCACTCCTTACGAGCAGTACTTC
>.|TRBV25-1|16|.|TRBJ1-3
CASSEPGGYSGNTIYF
TGTGCCAGCAGTGAACCGGGGGGATACTCTGGAAACACCATATATTTT
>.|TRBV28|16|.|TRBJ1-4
CASRTLSGESREKLFF
TGTGCCAGCAGAACTCTGTCGGGGGAAAGTCGTGAAAAACTGTTTTTT
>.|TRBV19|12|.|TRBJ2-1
CASRGAHNEQFF
TGTGCCAGTAGGGGCGCGCACAATGAGCAGTTCTTC
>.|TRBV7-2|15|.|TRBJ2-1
CASSLQGGSYNEQFF
TGTGCCAGCAGCTTACAAGGGGGCTCCTACAATGAGCAGTTCTTC
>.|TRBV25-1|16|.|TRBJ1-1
CASSRGWGGMSAEAFF
TGTGCCAGCAGCCGGGGTTGGGGGGGTATGAGCGCTGAAGCTTTCTTT
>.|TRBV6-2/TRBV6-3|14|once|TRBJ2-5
CASSNGQYEETQYF
TGTGCCAGCAGCAACGGACAGTATGAAGAGACCCAGTACTTC
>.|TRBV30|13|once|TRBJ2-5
CAWSGNRGETQYF
TGTGCCTGGAGTGGAAATAGAGGGGAGACCCAGTACTTC
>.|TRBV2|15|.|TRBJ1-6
CASSYGRDYNSPLHF
TGTGCCAGCAGCTACGGACGGGACTATAATTCACCCCTCCACTTT
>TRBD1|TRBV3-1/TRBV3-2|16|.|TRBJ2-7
CASSRIRGQGFDEQYF
TGTGCCAGCAGCCGAATACGGGGACAGGGGTTCGACGAGCAGTACTTC
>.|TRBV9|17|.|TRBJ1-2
CASSVDSGAGSNYGYTF
TGTGCCAGCAGCGTAGATTCTGGGGCAGGGTCGAACTATGGCTACACCTTC
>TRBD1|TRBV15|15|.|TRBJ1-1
CATSRDRTGSTEAFF
TGTGCCACCAGCAGAGATCGGACAGGGTCTACTGAAGCTTTCTTT
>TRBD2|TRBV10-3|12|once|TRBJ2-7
CAISGLAGETGF
TGTGCCATCAGTGGACTAGCGGGAGAGACGGGTTTC
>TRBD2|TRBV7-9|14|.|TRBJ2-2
CASSSEREGGELFF
TGTGCCAGCAGCTCTGAGCGGGAGGGCGGGGAGCTGTTTTTT
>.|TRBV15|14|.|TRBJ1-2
CATSQTDSNYGYTF
TGTGCCACCAGCCAGACAGATTCTAACTATGGCTACACCTTC
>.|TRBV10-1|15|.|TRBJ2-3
CASSESGQSTDTQYF
TGCGCCAGCAGTGAGTCGGGACAAAGCACAGATACGCAGTATTTT
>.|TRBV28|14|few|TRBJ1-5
CASMVAGKGQPQHF
TGTGCCAGCATGGTGGCGGGGAAGGGGCAGCCCCAGCATTTT
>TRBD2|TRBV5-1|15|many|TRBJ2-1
CASSFLAGVNNEQFF
TGCGCCAGCAGCTTCCTAGCGGGGGTCAACAATGAGCAGTTCTTC
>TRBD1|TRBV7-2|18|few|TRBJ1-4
CASSLVGPRQGRDEKLFF
TGTGCCAGCAGCTTAGTAGGACCCCGACAGGGCCGGGATGAAAAACTGTTTTTT
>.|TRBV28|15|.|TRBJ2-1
CASSWASVGWNEQFF
TGTGCCAGCAGTTGGGCCTCAGTGGGCTGGAATGAGCAGTTCTTC
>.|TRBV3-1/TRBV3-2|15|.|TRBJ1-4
CASSHRVEANEKLFF
TGTGCCAGCAGCCACAGGGTTGAGGCTAATGAAAAACTGTTTTTT
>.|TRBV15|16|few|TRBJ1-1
CATSREGRGGNTEAFF
TGTGCCACCAGCAGAGAGGGGAGGGGGGGAAACACTGAAGCTTTCTTT
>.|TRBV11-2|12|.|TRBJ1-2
CASSEGLNGYTF
TGTGCCAGCAGCGAGGGCTTGAATGGCTACACCTTC
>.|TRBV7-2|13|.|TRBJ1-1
CASSLQGNTEAFF
TGTGCCAGCAGCTTACAGGGGAACACTGAAGCTTTCTTT
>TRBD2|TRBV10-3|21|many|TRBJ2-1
CAIGGPTSIAGEERSYNEQFF
TGTGCCATCGGTGGACCCACCAGTATAGCGGGAGAGGAGAGGTCCTACAATGAGCAGTTCTTC
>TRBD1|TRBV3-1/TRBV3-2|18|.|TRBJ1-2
CASSGAGTGGFQFYGYTF
TGTGCCAGCAGCGGCGCCGGGACAGGGGGGTTTCAATTCTATGGCTACACCTTC
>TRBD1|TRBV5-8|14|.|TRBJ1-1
CASSDQGGNTEAFF
TGTGCCAGCAGCGACCAGGGGGGGAACACTGAAGCTTTCTTT
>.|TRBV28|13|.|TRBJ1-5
CASRWTVNQPQHF
TGTGCCAGCAGATGGACAGTCAATCAGCCCCAGCATTTT
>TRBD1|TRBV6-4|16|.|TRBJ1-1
CASRVQGDGRNTEAFF
TGTGCCAGCAGGGTACAGGGGGATGGGCGGAACACTGAAGCTTTCTTT
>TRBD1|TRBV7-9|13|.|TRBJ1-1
CASRRTGATEAFF
TGTGCCAGCAGACGGACAGGGGCCACTGAAGCTTTCTTT
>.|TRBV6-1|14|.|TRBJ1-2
CASSEGQGGYGYTF
TGTGCCAGCAGTGAGGGGCAGGGAGGCTATGGCTACACCTTC
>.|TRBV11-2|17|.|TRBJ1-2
CASSLGIGTQVYYGYTF
TGTGCCAGCAGCTTAGGAATCGGTACACAGGTCTACTATGGCTACACCTTC
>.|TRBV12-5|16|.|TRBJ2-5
CASGLGGLGARETQYF
TGTGCTAGTGGTTTGGGGGGGCTAGGGGCTAGAGAGACCCAGTACTTC
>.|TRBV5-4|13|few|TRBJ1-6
CASSLDRVSPLHF
TGTGCCAGCAGCTTGGACCGAGTCTCACCCCTCCACTTT
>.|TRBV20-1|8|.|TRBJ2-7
CSASRGTF
TGCAGTGCTAGCCGGGGTACCTTC
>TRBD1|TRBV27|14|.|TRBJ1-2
CASSFQGANYGYTF
TGTGCCAGCAGTTTTCAGGGGGCAAACTATGGCTACACCTTC
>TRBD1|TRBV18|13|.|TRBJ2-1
CASSPSGGNEQFF
TGTGCCAGCTCACCTTCAGGGGGCAATGAGCAGTTCTTC